The source of this TCR beta chain is a study of response to subunit inactivated influenza vaccine. TCRdb re-derived calls from the RT-PCR reads in MiXCR, one entry per CDR3 protein. Altogether about 780,000 distinct CDR3 sequences are present, approximately 17% being singletons, with the ten largest covering approximately 11%. This CDR3 has 15 amino acids. V lost 1 base and J lost 8; bases outside the gene matches: 7. CDR1 and CDR2 from the germline V gene are SGHTA and FQGNSA. The sample was PBMCs from blood, taken approximately 5 days after vaccination. The V and J genes are TRBV7-2 and TRBJ1-4; 7 bases match TRBD1. This TCR derives from a man aged 50 or older who received an inactivated influenza vaccine. CDR3 region: CASSLGYRGVEKLFF. The CDR3 DNA sequence: TGTGCCAGCAGCTTAGGGTACAGGGGCGTCGAAAAACTGTTTTTT.